This T cell receptor (beta chain) derives from a study of glioma-infiltrating T cells. Broader study findings: Very few CDR3 sequences were shared between tissue and blood.

The germline V and J ends were trimmed by 3 bases and 5 bases, with 7 bases remaining between them. Germline V lookup: CDR1 SQVTM, CDR2 ANQGSEA. The CDR3 consists of 11 residues. The iRepertoire nested amplicon-rescue multiplex PCR amplified TCR alpha and beta CDR3s from RNA. TCRdb reanalysed the multiplex PCR reads using MiXCR and keeps one entry per CDR3 protein. The sample includes fewer than 250,000 distinct CDR3 sequences, over 25% of them seen just once. About this clonotype: What it binds is unknown.

The chain couples TRBV29-1 to TRBJ2-5; D ambiguous. This clonotype originated in a human donor with low-grade glioma or glioblastoma, undergoing nonglioma brain surgery, or in good health (not recorded which). Material: glioma tissue, nonneoplastic brain tissue, or PBMCs (not recorded which). CDR3 sequence reads: CSVERSETQYF. As DNA, the CDR3 is TGCAGCGTTGAGAGGTCTGAGACCCAGTACTTC.